These 24 T cell receptor beta chains were all obtained from the same sample, sequenced in a study of T-cell reconstitution after alpha-beta-depleted transplantation in children. A library of TCRbeta sequences, prepared with unique molecular identifiers, was generated. TCRdb passed the PCR reads through MiXCR, listing each CDR3 protein once. This sample has over 550,000 distinct CDR3 sequences, with roughly a tenth found just once. Sequenced material: PBMCs from the stem cell graft donor, taken from the stem cell graft. These receptors all come from a human donor who donated a stem cell graft to a child with acute myeloid leukemia.

The table lists this clonotype with many counts. The chain has TRBV7-2 and TRBJ2-1; no firm D call. CDR1 and CDR2 from the germline V gene are SGHTA and FQGNSA. This CDR3 comprises 14 residues. The V end lost 5 bases, the J end lost 4 bases, and 12 bases lay between the germline ends. CDR3 in amino acids: CASSLRTEYNEQFF. In nucleotides, the CDR3 is TGTGCCAGCAGCCTACGGACCGAGTACAATGAGCAGTTCTTC.

The table lists this clonotype with many counts. The chain has TRBV7-3 and TRBJ2-5; TRBD2 matches at 7 bases. CDR1 and CDR2 from the germline V gene are SGHTA and FQGTGA. The CDR3 contains 16 residues. V lost 1 base and J lost 4; bases outside the gene matches: 9. The CDR3 nucleotides read TGTGCCAGCAGCTTAAGAGGGTCGGGAGGAGCAGAGACCCAGTACTTC. Protein product: CASSLRGSGGAETQYF.

This chain links TRBV28 with TRBJ2-7; D gene ambiguous. This CDR3 contains 11 residues. V lost 6 bases and J lost 6, with 9 bases in between. The germline V gene has CDR1 MDHEN and CDR2 SYDVKM. CDR3: CASSGVLEQYF. CDR3 DNA sequence: TGTGCCAGCAGCGGAGTTCTCGAGCAGTACTTC.

This clonotype was found a few times. The CDR3 coding sequence is TGTGCCAGCAGCTTAGGCTACAGAAACTATGGCTACACCTTC. Translation: CASSLGYRNYGYTF. This rearrangement joins TRBV7-2 to TRBJ1-2; no clear D gene. Germline CDR1 is SGHTA and CDR2 is FQGNSA. The CDR3 consists of 14 residues. V was trimmed by 1 base and J by 2 bases, leaving 8 bases between them.

Regarding this clonotype: At one of its ends the junction is not consistent with the germline gene, which may arise from a read error. This chain connects TRBV7-7 to TRBJ2-1; D unclear. The CDR3 sequence is 15 residues long. Germline V gene sequence: CDR1 SSHAT, CDR2 FNYEAQ (reference sequence). CDR3: CASSPGPSFDNEQFF. The CDR3 DNA is TGTGCTAGCAGCCCAGGCCCTTCTTTTGACAATGAGCAGTTCTTC.

This sequence joins TRBV27 and TRBJ2-7; 7 bases are shared with TRBD2. V was pared by 4 bases and J by 2 bases, with 11 bases of the junction left unmatched. CDR1 and CDR2 from the germline V gene are MNHEY and SMNVEV (reference sequence). This CDR3 comprises 16 residues. As DNA, the CDR3 is TGTGCCAGCAGTTATTGGGGAGGGGACCTTCCCTACGAGCAGTACTTC. It specifies CASSYWGGDLPYEQYF.

The chain uses TRBV28 and TRBJ2-3; 9 bases are shared with TRBD2. The germline gives CDR1 MDHEN, CDR2 SYDVKM. J lost 6 bases, V lost 5 bases, and 21 bases had no gene match. The CDR3 length is 19 residues. CDR3 loop: CASSDQTWAGGTLIDTQYF. The CDR3 coding sequence is TGTGCCAGCAGTGACCAGACTTGGGCGGGAGGGACTCTTATTGATACGCAGTATTTT.

J is TRBJ2-3 and V is TRBV6-1, with 9 bases fitting TRBD2. The germline gives CDR1 MNHNS, CDR2 SASEGT. V shed 2 bases and J 0 bases; nucleotides not matched to a gene: 18. This CDR3 is 21 amino acids long. For the CDR3, the DNA is TGTGCCAGCAGTGAATACATAACGGGACTAGCTGGATCCGGTAGCACAGATACGCAGTATTTT. Translation: CASSEYITGLAGSGSTDTQYF.

In regard to this clonotype: A much more abundant neighbour one base away suggests this may be a read error. V usage is TRBV10-3 and J usage is TRBJ2-1; D remains unclear. Germline CDR1 is ENHRY and CDR2 is SYGVKD. V lost 0 bases to trimming and J lost 10 bases, with 4 bases between them. The CDR3 is 11 residues long. The chain's CDR3 is CAISESGEQFF. The CDR3 nucleotides are TGTGCCATCAGTGAGTCGGGGGAGCAGTTCTTC.

V is TRBV29-1 and J is TRBJ2-6; D uncertain. The germline V gene encodes CDR1 SQVTM and CDR2 ANQGSEA. The CDR3 contains 16 residues. V was clipped by 0 bases and J by 2 bases, with 11 bases between them. The CDR3 DNA is TGCAGCGTTGAAGAGCGGAGTATTCCTGGGGCCAACGTCCTGACTTTC. Its translation is CSVEERSIPGANVLTF. The complete variable domain, with remaining parts taken from reference TRBV29-1 and TRBJ2-6, reads SAVISQKPSRDICQRGTSLTIQCQVDSQVTMMFWYRQQPGQSLTLIATANQGSEATYESGFVIDKFPISRPNLTFSTLTVSNMSPEDSSIYLCSVEERSIPGANVLTFGAGSRLTVL.

J is TRBJ2-3 and V is TRBV7-6; TRBD2 agrees at 13 bases. This CDR3 contains 18 residues. The V gene end was trimmed by 3 bases and the J gene end by 6 bases; junction bases not matched to a gene: 12. Germline assignment: CDR1 SGHVS and CDR2 FNYEAQ. CDR3 nucleotides: TGTGCCAGCAGCTTCCCCGGACTAGCGGGGGATACAGCGGATACGCAGTATTTT. Protein product: CASSFPGLAGDTADTQYF.

In its sample, this clonotype was seen a few times. The genes are TRBV5-1 and TRBJ2-2; TRBD2 matches 12 bases. Germline CDR1 SGHRS, CDR2 YFSETQ. The V and J ends lost 0 bases and 5 bases, in that order; junction bases with no gene match: 2. The length of the CDR3 is 16 residues. CDR3 bases: TGCGCCAGCAGCTTGGAGACTAGCGGGAGAACCGGGGAGCTGTTTTTT. Amino acids: CASSLETSGRTGELFF.

This clonotype appeared a few times. The chain employs TRBV4-3 and TRBJ1-1, with TRBD1 identical over 8 bases. The CDR3 loop spans 15 amino acids. Germline V gene lookup returns CDR1 LGHNA and CDR2 YSLEER. The V and J ends lost 4 bases and 6 bases, in that order; junction bases with no gene match: 10. CDR3 amino acids: CASSPGQGALSEAFF. CDR3 nucleotide sequence: TGCGCCAGCAGCCCAGGACAGGGAGCCCTATCTGAAGCTTTCTTT.

This clonotype showed up many times. V is TRBV7-9 and J is TRBJ1-2, with 7 bases fitting TRBD1. The V segment lost 5 bases and the J segment 7 bases; nucleotides outside the gene matches: 13. The V gene's germline CDR1 is SEHNR and CDR2 FQNEAQ (reference sequence). The CDR3 consists of 15 residues. For the CDR3, the DNA is TGTGCCAGCAGCCCCGAGGCAGGGGGTGTCTCTGGCTACACCTTC. This sequence encodes CASSPEAGGVSGYTF.

The chain couples TRBV25-1 to TRBJ1-3; no firm D call. The CDR3 spans 13 residues. Trimming stripped 4 bases from V and 4 bases from J, with 8 bases between. Germline V lookup: CDR1 MGHDK, CDR2 SYGVNS. DNA for the CDR3: TGTGCCAGCAGTGGCTTGCCGGGAAACACCATATATTTT. Its translation: CASSGLPGNTIYF. The complete variable domain, with remaining parts taken from reference TRBV25-1 and TRBJ1-3, reads EADIYQTPRYLVIGTGKKITLECSQTMGHDKMYWYQQDPGMELHLIHYSYGVNSTEKGDLSSESTVSRIRTEHFPLTLESARPSHTSQYLCASSGLPGNTIYFGEGSWLTVV.

This clonotype has more than one count but fewer than ten. DNA of the CDR3: TGTGCCAGCAGCTTAGCTCGGAGGACTAGCACAGATACGCAGTATTTT. Protein product: CASSLARRTSTDTQYF. The V gene is TRBV11-2, the J gene TRBJ2-3; maybe TRBD2 (5 bases). CDR1 is SGHAT and CDR2 is FQNNGV in the germline V gene. V was clipped by 1 base and J by 0 bases, with 11 bases between them. The length of the CDR3 is 16 residues.

V usage is TRBV4-2 and J usage is TRBJ1-5, with TRBD1 identical over 7 bases. The CDR3 is 18 residues long. V shed 0 bases and J 4 bases; nucleotides not matched to a gene: 12. The germline V gene encodes CDR1 LGHNA and CDR2 YNFKEQ. DNA of the CDR3: TGTGCCAGCAGCCAAGATGAGGTACGGGGACAGACTAATCAGCCCCAGCATTTT. Amino acids: CASSQDEVRGQTNQPQHF.

The sample holds many counts of this clonotype. The chain recombines TRBV29-1 with TRBJ2-5, with TRBD1 matching over 7 bases. J lost 5 bases, V lost 2 bases, and 5 bases had no gene match. Germline CDR1 and CDR2: SQVTM and ANQGSEA. This CDR3 contains 13 residues. The CDR3 spells CSVESWTGETQYF. The DNA for the CDR3 is TGCAGCGTTGAATCGTGGACAGGCGAGACCCAGTACTTC.

There are many counts of this clonotype. The chain is built from TRBV20-1 and TRBJ2-3, with 14 positions matching TRBD2. There are 15 residues in the CDR3. V was clipped by 3 bases and J by 5 bases; unmatched bases: 4. In germline, CDR1 is DFQATT, CDR2 SNEGSKA (reference sequence). The CDR3 is CSASETSGRGDTQYF. The DNA for the CDR3 is TGCAGTGCTAGTGAGACTAGCGGGAGGGGAGATACGCAGTATTTT.

V is TRBV12-5 and J is TRBJ2-1; 9 positions match TRBD1. V lost 4 bases and J lost 12; bases outside the gene matches: 16. The CDR3 is made up of 16 amino acids. Germline V CDR1 and CDR2: LGHNT, FRNRAP. Here the CDR3 DNA reads TGTGCTAGTGGTTGGGCCGGGACAGGGTCCGATCGTGGGCAGTTCTTC. Its protein product is CASGWAGTGSDRGQFF.

The rearrangement joins TRBV19 to TRBJ2-5; D is undetermined. CDR1 is LNHDA, CDR2 SQIVND, per germline (reference sequence). The V and J ends lost 3 bases and 1 base respectively, with 9 bases between them. This CDR3 is 14 amino acids long. This chain's CDR3 is CASSIHGRQETQYF. CDR3 DNA sequence: TGTGCCAGTAGTATTCACGGACGCCAAGAGACCCAGTACTTC.

In this sample, this clonotype turned up a few times. The rearrangement joins TRBV12-3 or TRBV12-4 to TRBJ2-5, with D tentatively TRBD2 (6 bases). The germline V and J ends were trimmed by 3 bases and 5 bases, with 22 bases remaining between them. The CDR3 sequence is 17 residues long. CDR3 DNA: TGTGCCAGCAGTTTGTTTGCGGGACTCTCGATTGGGGAGACCCAGTACTTC. It encodes CASSLFAGLSIGETQYF.

The rearrangement uses TRBV29-1 and TRBJ2-1; TRBD1 matches 10 bases. Trimming cost V 0 bases and J 6 bases; bases outside gene matches: 11. The CDR3 loop spans 17 amino acids. The germline gives CDR1 SQVTM, CDR2 ANQGSEA. CDR3 sequence reads: CSVEDLIRDRGGNEQFF. CDR3 nucleotide sequence: TGCAGCGTTGAAGATCTTATTAGGGACAGGGGCGGCAATGAGCAGTTCTTC.

The rearrangement uses TRBV12-3 or TRBV12-4 and TRBJ2-7; no definite D call. The CDR3 has 14 amino acids. The ends were cut back, 0 bases at V and 6 bases at J, with 12 bases in the middle. CDR3 loop: CASSLALRLSEQYF. In nucleotides, the CDR3 is TGTGCCAGCAGTTTAGCGCTCCGTCTCTCCGAGCAGTACTTC.